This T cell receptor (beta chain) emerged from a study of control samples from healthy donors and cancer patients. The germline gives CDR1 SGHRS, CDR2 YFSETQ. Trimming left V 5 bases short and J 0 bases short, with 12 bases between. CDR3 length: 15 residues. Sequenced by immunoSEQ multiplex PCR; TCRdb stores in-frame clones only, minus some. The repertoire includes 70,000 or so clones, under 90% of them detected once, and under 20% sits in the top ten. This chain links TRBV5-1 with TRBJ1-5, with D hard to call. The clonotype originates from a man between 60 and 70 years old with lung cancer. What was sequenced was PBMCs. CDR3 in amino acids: CASRDPADSNQPQHF. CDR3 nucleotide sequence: TGCGCCAGCAGGGACCCGGCGGATAGCAATCAGCCCCAGCATTTT. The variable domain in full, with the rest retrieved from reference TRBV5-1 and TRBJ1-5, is KAGVTQTPRYLIKTRGQQVTLSCSPISGHRSVSWYQQTPGQGLQFLFEYFSETQRNKGNFPGRFSGRQFSNSRSEMNVSTLELGDSALYLCASRDPADSNQPQHFGDGTRLSIL.